This record looks at one T cell receptor beta chain sequence and its context. The antigen is undetermined. Germline CDR1 SGDLS, CDR2 YYNGEE. This CDR3 contains 14 residues. With V trimmed by 0 bases and J by 8 bases, 4 bases remained unmatched. Free of recent acute infections or vaccinations, the donors were healthy HIV-negative adults. Authors' analysis steps: In the immunoSEQ data, sequences were junction-only and lacked quality scores, so filtering differed. TCRdb's copy holds only in-frame clones and misses some; the assay was immunoSEQ multiplex PCR. From that table come the V and J calls and clone size; the DNA was used to work out D and trimming. The profile shows over 150,000 clones, about 66% of them singletons. The source of the sample is a study of shared clonotypes between healthy human individuals. Overall study results and limits: Four donors shared 5% to 5.5% of their naive CD4 clonotypes.

The chain has TRBV9 and TRBJ2-1, with 8 bases matching TRBD2. The receptor's source is a man in his thirties or forties in good health. Material: memory CD4+ T cells sorted from blood. As to subset: CD45RA-negative fraction. The CDR3 DNA reads TGTGCCAGCAGCGTAGTCGGGAGGGCCGATGAGCAGTTCTTC. This translates into CASSVVGRADEQFF.